The 20 T cell receptor beta chains below were found in one sample sequenced in a study of T cells in Graves' hyperthyroidism and ophthalmopathy. Researchers took RNA transcripts and amplified the TCR beta CDR3 regions from them. The HTBI primer set was used in a first-round RT-PCR of the TCR CDR3. TCRdb analysed the multiplex PCR reads with MiXCR anew, one entry per CDR3 protein. Of 600,000 or so distinct CDR3 sequences listed, approximately 44% were seen once; the top ten hold nearly 8.5%. The sequencing input was peripheral blood or thyroid tissue (not recorded which). The receptors come from a young woman with Graves' hyperthyroidism.

Notes on this clonotype: One end of the junction fails to match germline, which may point to a read error. The rearrangement joins TRBV7-8 to TRBJ1-2; D is undetermined. The CDR3 extends over 15 amino acids. Germline V CDR1 and CDR2: SGHVS, FQNEAQ. DNA of the CDR3: TGCGCCAGCAGCCAAGTGGGGTCCGTTAACTATGGCTACACCTTC. It translates to CASSQVGSVNYGYTF.

Worth noting for this clonotype: At one end the junction does not follow the germline gene, possibly because of a read error. The J gene is TRBJ1-5, the V gene TRBV7-9; D uncertain. CDR1 and CDR2 (germline): SEHNR, FQNEAQ (reference sequence). The CDR3 is 13 residues long. CDR3: CASSQWAGQPQHF. The CDR3 DNA reads TGCGCCAGCAGCCAGTGGGCCGGTCAGCCCCAGCATTTT.

The chain is built from TRBV7-9 and TRBJ2-7; D is ambiguous. The germline CDR1 and CDR2 sequences are SEHNR and FQNEAQ (reference sequence). V dropped 6 bases and J dropped 2 bases, with 17 bases sitting between them. The CDR3 has 15 residues. CDR3 sequence reads: CASSYSKTETYEQYF. The CDR3 DNA sequence: TGTGCCAGCAGTTACTCGAAAACTGAGACCTACGAGCAGTACTTC.

The chain joins TRBV5-1 to TRBJ2-5, with 12 bases fitting TRBD2. With 0 bases clipped from V and 0 bases from J, the junction kept 0 bases outside the gene matches. Germline assignment: CDR1 SGHRS and CDR2 YFSETQ. The CDR3 runs to 16 residues. The CDR3 nucleotides are TGCGCCAGCAGCTTGGGACTAGCGGGGGACCAAGAGACCCAGTACTTC. Translating gives CASSLGLAGDQETQYF.

Of note for this clonotype: At one of its ends the junction is not consistent with the germline gene, which may arise from a read error. The J gene is TRBJ1-1, the V gene TRBV7-3, with D perhaps matching TRBD1 (6 bases). This CDR3 comprises 15 residues. Germline-derived CDR1 and CDR2 are SGHTA and FQGTGA. The CDR3 loop is CASSQVTGQNTEAFF. CDR3 nucleotide sequence: TGCGCCAGCAGCCAAGTTACGGGACAGAACACTGAAGCTTTCTTT.

This clonotype was observed once. This may stem from a read error, because a much larger clone lies one nucleotide away. The chain uses TRBV29-1 and TRBJ2-5, with 10 bases lining up with TRBD2. Looked up from germline, CDR1 is SQVTM and CDR2 is ANQGSEA. The CDR3 consists of 14 residues. The CDR3 protein is CSVEGLASQETRYF. As DNA, the CDR3 is TGCAGCGTTGAGGGACTAGCGTCTCAAGAGACCCGGTACTTC.

The V gene is TRBV24-1, the J gene TRBJ2-7; 12 bases fit TRBD2. The CDR3 covers 17 residues. The J segment lost 7 bases and the V segment lost 4 bases, leaving 13 bases of the junction unmatched. The germline V gene has CDR1 KGHDR and CDR2 SFDVKD. The CDR3 sequence: CATSDHGLAGSYNEQYF. The CDR3, as DNA: TGTGCCACCAGTGACCACGGACTAGCGGGGTCCTACAATGAGCAGTACTTC.

This clonotype was seen more than once but under ten times. The gene calls are TRBV29-1 and TRBJ1-5, with D possibly TRBD1 on 5 matching bases. V was shortened by 1 base and J by 7 bases, with 8 bases between the two germline ends. The CDR3 runs 12 residues. Germline values: CDR1 SQVTM, CDR2 ANQGSEA. The CDR3 is CSVEVGGQPQHF. The CDR3 DNA reads as TGCAGCGTTGAAGTCGGGGGGCAGCCCCAGCATTTT.

This clonotype was found a few times. The rearrangement links TRBV10-2 to TRBJ2-2; TRBD2 matches at 12 bases. CDR1 is WSHSY and CDR2 is SAAADI in the germline V gene. J gave up 6 bases and V 8 bases, and 4 bases lay outside the gene matches. This CDR3 contains 14 residues. The CDR3 here is CASVGLAGPGELFF. Here the CDR3 DNA reads TGCGCCAGCGTTGGACTAGCGGGACCCGGGGAGCTGTTTTTT.

A few counts support this clonotype. In DNA, the CDR3 is TGTGCCAGCAGTTCGACAGGGGAGGGTTCACCCCTCCACTTT. It encodes CASSSTGEGSPLHF. The chain uses TRBV2 and TRBJ1-6; 8 nucleotides align to TRBD1. V trimming: 5 bases; J trimming: 9 bases; junction bases outside the gene matches: 6. The CDR3 spans 14 residues. Germline V CDR1 and CDR2: SNHLY, FYNNEI.

This chain links TRBV7-9 with TRBJ2-7; TRBD1 or TRBD2 may be the D gene (5 bases each). The ends were cut back, 5 bases at V and 4 bases at J, with 30 bases in the middle. The CDR3 has 19 amino acids. CDR1 is SEHNR, CDR2 FQNEAQ, per germline (reference sequence). The CDR3 coding sequence is TGTGCCAGCAGCGAGGCTAGCTTGATGGGCCTTGGGACCTTATACGAGCAGTACTTC. The encoded protein is CASSEASLMGLGTLYEQYF.

The chain employs TRBV15 and TRBJ1-2; 8 bases line up with TRBD1. The CDR3 has 16 residues. Germline V gene sequence: CDR1 LNHNV, CDR2 YYDKDF (reference sequence). V shed 3 bases, J shed 7 bases, and the junction held 13 bases outside the gene matches. The CDR3 DNA reads TGTGCCACCAGCAGTGACCGAAGGGACAGGTCTTCTGGCTACACCTTC. Translating gives CATSSDRRDRSSGYTF.

This chain connects TRBV15 to TRBJ1-3; possible D gene TRBD1, 5 bases. CDR1 LNHNV and CDR2 YYDKDF come from the germline V gene (reference sequence). V dropped 3 bases and J dropped 8 bases, with 17 bases sitting between them. The CDR3 totals 15 residues. CDR3 nucleotides: TGTGCCACCAGCAGCCGATCCAGGGACCCTCACACCATATATTTT. Protein sequence: CATSSRSRDPHTIYF. Based on the CDR3 plus reference TRBV15 and TRBJ1-3, the full variable domain is DAMVIQNPRYQVTQFGKPVTLSCSQTLNHNVMYWYQQKSSQAPKLLFHYYDKDFNNEADTPDNFQSRRPNTSFCFLDIRSPGLGDTAMYLCATSSRSRDPHTIYFGEGSWLTVV.

A word on this clonotype: At one of its ends the junction is not consistent with the germline gene, which may arise from a read error. This sequence joins TRBV13 and TRBJ1-5, with D possibly matching TRBD1 (6 bases). The CDR3 length is 15 residues. CDR1 and CDR2 (germline): PRHDT, FYEKMQ (reference sequence). CDR3 coding DNA: TGTGCCAGCAGTTTAGGGCCAGGGGCAGGGCAGCCCCAGCATTTT. This codes for CASSLGPGAGQPQHF. Combining the CDR3 with reference TRBV13 and TRBJ1-5 gives the whole variable domain AAGVIQSPRHLIKEKRETATLKCYPIPRHDTVYWYQQGPGQDPQFLISFYEKMQSDKGSIPDRFSAQQFSDYHSELNMSSLELGDSALYFCASSLGPGAGQPQHFGDGTRLSIL.

This clonotype is a singleton in its sample. A much larger clone differs by one base, so this may be a read error. This rearrangement joins TRBV24-1 to TRBJ2-6; possibly TRBD1 or TRBD2 for D (6 bases each). The CDR3 contains 18 residues. Germline values: CDR1 KGHDR, CDR2 SFDVKD. Trimming cost V 3 bases and J 1 base, with 15 bases left between them. Written as DNA, the CDR3 is TGTGCCACCAGTGATCCTGCAGGGGACTTTTCTGGGGCCAACGTCCTGACTTTC. Translation: CATSDPAGDFSGANVLTF.

The table lists this clonotype with a few counts. J is TRBJ1-4 and V is TRBV7-9; 8 positions match TRBD1. Germline-derived CDR1 and CDR2 are SEHNR and FQNEAQ (reference sequence). The junction had 3 bases not matched to a gene; V was cut back by 4 bases and J by 5 bases. This CDR3 contains 14 residues. The CDR3 protein is CASSSQGGNEKLFF. In nucleotides, the CDR3 is TGTGCCAGCAGCTCACAGGGGGGGAATGAAAAACTGTTTTTT.

This clonotype was seen more than once but under ten times. The J gene is TRBJ2-7, the V gene TRBV5-1; D is undetermined. The germline CDR1 and CDR2 sequences are SGHRS and YFSETQ. The CDR3 covers 14 residues. Trimming stripped 4 bases from V and 0 bases from J, with 11 bases between. CDR3 region: CASSGDVDSYEQYF. In DNA form, the CDR3 reads TGCGCCAGCAGCGGAGACGTGGACTCCTACGAGCAGTACTTC.

The V gene is TRBV11-1, the J gene TRBJ1-2; 7 nucleotides match TRBD1. Germline CDR1 reads SGHAT; CDR2 reads FQDESV (reference sequence). The J segment lost 2 bases and the V segment lost 2 bases, leaving 8 bases of the junction unmatched. The length of the CDR3 is 16 residues. CDR3 DNA: TGTGCCAGCAGCTTACTTTCGGGGACAGCAAACTATGGCTACACCTTC. This gives the protein CASSLLSGTANYGYTF.

The chain recombines TRBV29-1 with TRBJ2-5, with D possibly being TRBD1 (5 bases). Deletions cut 5 bases from V and 2 bases from J, with 15 bases between. Germline CDR1 is SQVTM and CDR2 is ANQGSEA. This CDR3 contains 14 residues. The DNA for the CDR3 is TGCAGCGTTCTCCCTCTACAGGCTCAAGAGACCCAGTACTTC. The encoded protein is CSVLPLQAQETQYF.

The genes are TRBV5-1 and TRBJ2-7; D remains unclear. V was cut by 0 bases and J by 2 bases, with 18 bases left in between. The CDR3 consists of 17 residues. Per the germline V gene, CDR1 is SGHRS and CDR2 is YFSETQ. As DNA, the CDR3 is TGCGCCAGCAGCTTGGCTCCAGTACCCACAGAAACCTACGAGCAGTACTTC. As protein: CASSLAPVPTETYEQYF. Full variable domain (rest looked up from reference TRBV5-1 and TRBJ2-7): KAGVTQTPRYLIKTRGQQVTLSCSPISGHRSVSWYQQTPGQGLQFLFEYFSETQRNKGNFPGRFSGRQFSNSRSEMNVSTLELGDSALYLCASSLAPVPTETYEQYFGPGTRLTVT.